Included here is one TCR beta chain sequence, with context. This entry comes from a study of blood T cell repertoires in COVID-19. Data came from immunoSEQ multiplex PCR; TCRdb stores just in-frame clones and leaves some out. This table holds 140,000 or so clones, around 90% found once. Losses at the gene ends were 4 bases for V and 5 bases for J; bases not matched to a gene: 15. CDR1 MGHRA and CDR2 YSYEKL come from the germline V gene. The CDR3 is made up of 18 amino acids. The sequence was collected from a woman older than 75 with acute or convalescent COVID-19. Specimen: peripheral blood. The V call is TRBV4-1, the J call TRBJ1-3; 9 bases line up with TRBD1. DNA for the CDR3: TGCGCCAGCAGCCTGGAAGGGAGCATACAGGGGGCTAGAAACACCATATATTTT. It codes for CASSLEGSIQGARNTIYF.